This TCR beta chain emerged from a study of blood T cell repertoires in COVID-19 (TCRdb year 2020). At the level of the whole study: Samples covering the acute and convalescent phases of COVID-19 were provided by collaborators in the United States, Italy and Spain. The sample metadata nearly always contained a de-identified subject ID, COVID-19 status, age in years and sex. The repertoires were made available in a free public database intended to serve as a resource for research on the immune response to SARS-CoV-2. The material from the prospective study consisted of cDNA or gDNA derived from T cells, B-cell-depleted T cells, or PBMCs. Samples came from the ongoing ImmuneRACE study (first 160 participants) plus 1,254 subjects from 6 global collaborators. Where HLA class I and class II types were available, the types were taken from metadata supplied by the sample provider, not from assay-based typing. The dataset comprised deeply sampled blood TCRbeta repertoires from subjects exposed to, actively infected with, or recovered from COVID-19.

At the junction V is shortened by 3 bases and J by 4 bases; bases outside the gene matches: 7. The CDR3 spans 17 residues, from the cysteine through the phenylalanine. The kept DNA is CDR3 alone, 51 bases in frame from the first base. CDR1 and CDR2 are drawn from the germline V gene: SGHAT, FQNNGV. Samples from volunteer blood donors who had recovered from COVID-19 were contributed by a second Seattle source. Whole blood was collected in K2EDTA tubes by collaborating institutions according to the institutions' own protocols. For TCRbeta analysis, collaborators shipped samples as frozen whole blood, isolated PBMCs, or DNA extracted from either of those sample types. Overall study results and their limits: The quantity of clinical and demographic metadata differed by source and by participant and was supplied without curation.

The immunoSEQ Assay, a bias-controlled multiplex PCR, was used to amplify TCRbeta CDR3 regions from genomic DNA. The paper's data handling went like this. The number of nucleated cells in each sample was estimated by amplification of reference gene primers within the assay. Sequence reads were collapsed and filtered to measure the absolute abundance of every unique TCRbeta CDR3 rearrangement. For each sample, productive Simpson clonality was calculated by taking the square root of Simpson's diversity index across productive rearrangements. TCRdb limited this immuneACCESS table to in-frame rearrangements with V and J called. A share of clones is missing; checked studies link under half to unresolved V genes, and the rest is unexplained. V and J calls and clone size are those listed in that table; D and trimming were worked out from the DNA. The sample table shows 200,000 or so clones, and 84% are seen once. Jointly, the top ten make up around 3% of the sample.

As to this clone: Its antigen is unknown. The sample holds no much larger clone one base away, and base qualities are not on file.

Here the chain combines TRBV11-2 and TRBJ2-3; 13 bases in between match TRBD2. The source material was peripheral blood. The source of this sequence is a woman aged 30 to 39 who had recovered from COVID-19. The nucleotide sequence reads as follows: TGTGCCAGCAGCTTGGGTACTAGCGGGAGGGGGGCAGATACGCAGTATTTT. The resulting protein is CASSLGTSGRGADTQYF.